This T cell receptor (beta chain) appears in the sequencing data of a study of shared clonotypes between healthy human individuals. Terminally differentiated effector memory CD45RA+ cells were left out of the naive CD8 fraction, which was CD45RO-negative and positively selected for CCR7. Per germline, CDR1 SGDLS and CDR2 YYNGEE. The CDR3 spans 13 residues. J lost 6 bases, V lost 7 bases, and 6 bases had no gene match. Assay: immunoSEQ multiplex PCR; the TCRdb copy retains only in-frame clones and omits some. Counted here are roughly 2,000,000 clones, around 95% occurring once; the ten biggest clones make up approximately 1.7%.

The clonotype comes from a man between 18 and 35 years old in good health. Some clones in this sample may be carry-over from other donors' samples. Sequencing was carried out using naive CD8+ T cells from PBMCs. This sequence joins TRBV9 and TRBJ2-1; 8 nucleotides match TRBD2. This CDR3 reads CASGSSGINEQFF. CDR3 nucleotide sequence: TGTGCCAGCGGAAGTAGCGGGATCAATGAGCAGTTCTTC.